This T cell receptor beta chain was sequenced in a study of CD8+ T cells in alopecia areata. The authors extracted RNA and reverse transcribed it into cDNA as the sequencing template. The repertoire was sequenced with immunoSEQ multiplex PCR; TCRdb's copy has only in-frame clones and lacks some. The table lists roughly 100,000 clones, around 59% of them singletons. Overall study findings and caveats: Resident alphabeta T-cell populations of normal skin are likewise subject to sequencing in scalp samples. Normal scalp showed lower clonality than lesional scalp, especially alopecia totalis/universalis.

The germline CDR1 and CDR2 sequences are MGHRA and YSYEKL. Trimming at V came to 4 bases and at J to 3 bases, leaving 12 bases not matched to a gene. This CDR3 contains 17 residues. Details on this clone: Its antigen is unidentified.

The sample comprised CD4+ T cells sorted from blood. The TCR sequence derives from a human donor in good health. This chain links TRBV4-1 with TRBJ2-1; 7 nucleotides line up with TRBD2. The CDR3 loop is CASSRIPLAANYNEQFF. As DNA, the CDR3 is TGCGCCAGCAGCCGAATTCCGCTAGCGGCCAACTACAATGAGCAGTTCTTC.